This TCR beta chain was captured in a study of blood T cell repertoires in COVID-19. In the study overall: Samples of COVID-19 (acute and convalescent) were obtained from the United States, Italy and Spain. PBMCs, B-cell-depleted T cells, or T cells provided the cDNA or gDNA that made up the material.

Per the study methods: Amplified reference gene primers provided the basis for estimating nucleated cell counts. The repertoire was sequenced with immunoSEQ multiplex PCR; TCRdb's copy has only in-frame clones and lacks some. V and J calls and clone size are as listed in that table; D and trimming were resolved from the DNA. This sample yields fewer than 200,000 clones, of which roughly 81% are seen a single time; more than 7.5% belongs to the top ten. The sequenced sample was peripheral blood. The sequence came from a man aged 40-49 years who had recovered from COVID-19.

CDR3 bases: TGTGCCAGCAAGGGACAGATGGGTGAAAAACTGTTTTTT. It is translated as CASKGQMGEKLFF. The chain carries TRBV6-5 and TRBJ1-4; 7 nucleotides match TRBD1. The germline V gene has CDR1 MNHEY and CDR2 SVGAGI. J gave up 7 bases and V 7 bases, and 6 bases lay outside the gene matches. This CDR3 region has 13 residues.